The entry that follows covers one T cell receptor (beta chain) sequence. Its antigen remains unidentified. The PCR made use of 60 Vbeta and 13 Jbeta primers. Some clones are missing from TCRdb's copy, which holds only in-frame ones; the method was immunoSEQ multiplex PCR. The sample data list tens of thousands of clones. This sample was included in a study of cytomegalovirus exposure and HLA in healthy donors. At the level of the study: Samples from HLA-typed donors yielded about 80 million unique TCRs in an early data release.

Study results and limitations: Accurate prediction of HLA-A and HLA-B alleles (for most subjects) was reportedly achieved from TCR beta sequences.

J was trimmed by 6 bases and V by 4 bases; bases with no gene match: 12. The CDR3 extends over 15 amino acids. Per the germline V gene, CDR1 is SGDLS and CDR2 is YYNGEE. This TCR derives from a human donor in good health. This chain uses TRBV9 with TRBJ1-1; 7 nucleotides line up with TRBD1. The specimen sequenced was PBMCs. CDR3 sequence reads: CASSFMSGGHAEAFF. The DNA of the CDR3 is TGTGCCAGCAGCTTCATGTCAGGGGGACATGCTGAAGCTTTCTTT.